Following are 31 T cell receptor beta chains from one sample sequenced in a study of regulatory T cells in long-lasting Graves disease. Arm-PCR with iRepertoire HTBI primers amplified the CDR3 regions for these TCR beta libraries. MiXCR, applied by TCRdb to the multiplex PCR reads, yields one record per CDR3 protein. Among under 300,000 distinct CDR3 sequences, 20% were seen once, and the ten largest hold approximately 15%. As for time point: newly diagnosed GD, antithyroid drugs for less than 3 months. Making the TCR library involved RNA that had been extracted from PBMCs. The sample consisted of peripheral blood mononuclear cells (PBMCs), taken at new diagnosis, from a patient treated with antithyroid drugs. Receptors were obtained from a female donor with Graves disease.

This clonotype was seen ten or more times. This rearrangement joins TRBV6-1 to TRBJ1-1; unclear D gene. There are 14 residues in the CDR3. Between the trimmed V and J ends, which lost 10 bases and 0 bases, there was a span of 15 bases. From germline, CDR1 is MNHNS and CDR2 SASEGT. CDR3: CATNKPMMNTEAFF. CDR3 nucleotides: TGTGCCACCAACAAACCGATGATGAACACTGAAGCTTTCTTT.

Many counts were recorded for this clonotype. J is TRBJ2-7 and V is TRBV10-2, with 9 bases lining up with TRBD1. V gave up 6 bases and J gave up 5 bases; unmatched junction bases: 5. The germline gives CDR1 WSHSY, CDR2 SAAADI. This CDR3 comprises 13 residues. In DNA form, the CDR3 reads TGCGCCAGCAGCCAGACAGGGGGACACGAGCAGTACTTC. Translated, it gives CASSQTGGHEQYF.

There are many counts of this clonotype. This chain links TRBV5-1 with TRBJ1-1, with a tentative D call TRBD1 (6 bases). The V gene's germline CDR1 is SGHRS and CDR2 YFSETQ. V lost 4 bases to trimming and J lost 1 base, with 17 bases between them. CDR3 length equals 16 residues. The CDR3: CASSTRQADPNTEAFF. CDR3 DNA sequence: TGCGCCAGCAGCACCCGACAGGCCGACCCGAACACTGAAGCTTTCTTT.

This clonotype was detected many times. The J gene is TRBJ2-5, the V gene TRBV7-9; D not resolved. The CDR3 has 15 amino acids. Germline loops: CDR1 SEHNR, CDR2 FQNEAQ (reference sequence). Trimming removed 1 base from V and 2 bases from J, with 11 bases in between. This chain's CDR3 is CASSLVALPQETQYF. In nucleotides, the CDR3 is TGTGCCAGCAGCTTAGTAGCCCTACCTCAAGAGACCCAGTACTTC.

This clonotype came up many times. The chain links TRBV29-1 to TRBJ2-5; 9 bases map to TRBD2. J lost 7 bases, V lost 7 bases, and 13 bases had no gene match. CDR1 and CDR2 from the germline V gene are SQVTM and ANQGSEA. The CDR3 extends over 14 amino acids. The CDR3 protein is CSGRTSVDSGTQYF. The CDR3 nucleotides are TGCAGCGGGCGGACTAGCGTAGATTCGGGGACCCAGTACTTC.

This clonotype was recorded many times. V gene TRBV20-1 combines with J gene TRBJ2-5; 10 nucleotides agree with TRBD1. Germline assignment: CDR1 DFQATT and CDR2 SNEGSKA (reference sequence). CDR3 length: 15 amino acids. J gave up 4 bases and V 0 bases, and 5 bases lay outside the gene matches. The CDR3 reads CSARDLDRGGETQYF. The CDR3, as DNA: TGCAGTGCTAGAGATCTGGACAGGGGGGGAGAGACCCAGTACTTC.

This clonotype was detected ten times or more. V gene TRBV2 combines with J gene TRBJ2-1, with TRBD2 matching over 10 bases. CDR3 length equals 15 residues. V shed 4 bases, J shed 6 bases, and the junction held 6 bases outside the gene matches. Germline lookup yields CDR1 SNHLY and CDR2 FYNNEI. CDR3 DNA sequence: TGTGCCAGCAGTGCTCTAGCGGGGGAAGGCAATGAGCAGTTCTTC. Encoded protein: CASSALAGEGNEQFF.

This clonotype was detected ten times or more. V is TRBV15 and J is TRBJ1-5, with a possible D match to TRBD1 (5 bases). The V gene lost 1 base and the J gene lost 6 bases, with 13 bases spanning the gap. The CDR3 runs to 15 residues. The V gene's germline CDR1 is LNHNV and CDR2 YYDKDF (reference sequence). For the CDR3, the DNA is TGTGCCACCAGCAGAGGCCCCGACGGGGGTCAGCCCCAGCATTTT. This translates into CATSRGPDGGQPQHF.

This clonotype was picked up many times. This chain links TRBV6-1 with TRBJ2-7; TRBD1 matches at 9 bases. This CDR3 spans 14 amino acids. The germline CDR1 and CDR2 sequences are MNHNS and SASEGT. V lost 10 bases, J lost 6 bases, and 13 bases stayed unmatched. CDR3: CATQTGTGRGEQYF. The DNA for the CDR3 is TGTGCCACACAAACCGGGACAGGGAGGGGCGAGCAGTACTTC.

This clonotype was picked up many times. J is TRBJ2-7 and V is TRBV5-1, with unresolved D. This CDR3 spans 14 amino acids. Germline V CDR1 and CDR2: SGHRS, YFSETQ. V lost 4 bases to trimming and J lost 3 bases, with 14 bases between them. CDR3 nucleotides: TGCGCCAGCAGCCCGGAATTATTGCGCTACGAGCAGTACTTC. Encoded protein: CASSPELLRYEQYF.

This clonotype was seen many times. The chain is built from TRBV7-2 and TRBJ2-7; the D call may be TRBD1 or TRBD2 (6 bases each). Trimming left V 8 bases short and J 6 bases short, with 17 bases between. Germline values: CDR1 SGHTA, CDR2 FQGNSA. The CDR3 runs 13 residues. CDR3 region: CASAQQGLGEQYF. The CDR3 region has the DNA TGTGCCAGCGCCCAACAGGGACTTGGCGAGCAGTACTTC.

This clonotype showed up many times. V is TRBV6-2 or TRBV6-3 and J is TRBJ2-1; D not certain. The CDR3 totals 11 residues. V was trimmed by 5 bases and J by 9 bases, leaving 8 bases between them. Germline loops: CDR1 MNHEY, CDR2 SVGEGT. The CDR3 DNA follows: TGTGCCAGCAGTCCCTATAGTGAGCAGTTCTTC. Amino acids: CASSPYSEQFF.

This clonotype was picked up many times. The chain employs TRBV12-3 or TRBV12-4 and TRBJ2-1; the match to TRBD2 covers 12 bases. Trimming removed 6 bases from V and 5 bases from J; junction bases left unmatched: 5. The CDR3 sequence is 15 residues long. CDR3 protein: CASRQTSGGNNEQFF. Here the CDR3 DNA reads TGTGCCAGCAGGCAGACTAGCGGGGGAAACAATGAGCAGTTCTTC.

This clonotype was found many times. In DNA, the CDR3 is TGCAGTGCTAGAGTAGGGACAGGGGCCTACAATGAGCAGTTCTTC. The encoded protein is CSARVGTGAYNEQFF. V is TRBV20-1 and J is TRBJ2-1; TRBD1 agrees at 10 bases. This CDR3 has 15 residues. Germline lookup yields CDR1 DFQATT and CDR2 SNEGSKA (reference sequence). V was clipped by 1 base and J by 2 bases; unmatched bases: 2.

This clonotype was detected many times. V gene TRBV6-1 combines with J gene TRBJ1-2, with D perhaps matching TRBD1 (6 bases). Deletions cut 7 bases from V and 8 bases from J, with 23 bases between. This CDR3 contains 15 residues. CDR1 is MNHNS, CDR2 SASEGT, per germline. CDR3 bases: TGTGCCAGCACCTCTCCCGGCGGGGGGCGCCGAGGCTACACCTTC. Amino acids: CASTSPGGGRRGYTF.

Of note for this clonotype: This may arise from a read error, as a much more abundant clone is one base away. The chain has TRBV7-2 and TRBJ2-7; possibly TRBD1 or TRBD2 for D (5 bases each). CDR3 length equals 15 residues. Germline assignment: CDR1 SGHTA and CDR2 FQGNSA. The CDR3 is CASSLAMGTSYEQCF. CDR3 coding DNA: TGTGCCAGCAGCTTAGCCATGGGGACCTCCTACGAGCAGTGCTTC.

This clonotype was observed many times. This chain uses TRBV12-3 or TRBV12-4 with TRBJ1-5; 7 bases are shared with TRBD1. The junction had 3 bases not matched to a gene; V was cut back by 6 bases and J by 4 bases. The CDR3 contains 13 residues. CDR3: CASRGQTNQPQHF. In DNA form, the CDR3 reads TGTGCCAGCAGGGGACAGACGAATCAGCCCCAGCATTTT.

Ten or more counts support this clonotype. The chain carries TRBV9 and TRBJ1-2; possible D gene TRBD1, 6 bases. CDR3 size: 14 residues. Trimming left V 0 bases short and J 3 bases short, with 9 bases between. CDR1 is SGDLS and CDR2 is YYNGEE in the germline V gene. CDR3 nucleotides: TGTGCCAGCAGCGTAGCCGGGGGCTACTATGGCTACACCTTC. Translation: CASSVAGGYYGYTF.

There are many counts of this clonotype. The V and J genes are TRBV27 and TRBJ1-2; D perhaps matches TRBD1 (5 bases). Germline CDR1 reads MNHEY; CDR2 reads SMNVEV (reference sequence). Trimming took off 6 bases at V and 4 bases at J, with 15 bases between the two ends. The CDR3 length is 14 residues. The CDR3 region has the DNA TGTGCCAGCAGCAGGAACCCGGGGGTCTATGGCTACACCTTC. As protein: CASSRNPGVYGYTF.

This clonotype was seen repeatedly, ten times or more. The rearrangement links TRBV7-2 to TRBJ2-5; D unresolved. V shed 2 bases and J shed 5 bases, with 18 bases lying between them. Germline CDR1 reads SGHTA; CDR2 reads FQGNSA. The CDR3 covers 16 residues. The CDR3 region is CASSLSSRNREETQYF. CDR3 nucleotides: TGTGCCAGCAGCTTAAGTTCGCGGAACCGCGAGGAGACCCAGTACTTC. The full variable domain, its missing parts supplied by reference TRBV7-2 and TRBJ2-5, is GAGVSQSPSNKVTEKGKDVELRCDPISGHTALYWYRQSLGQGLEFLIYFQGNSAPDKSGLPSDRFSAERTGGSVSTLTIQRTQQEDSAVYLCASSLSSRNREETQYFGPGTRLLVL.

The chain has TRBV20-1 and TRBJ2-1; 8 positions agree with TRBD2. The germline V gene has CDR1 DFQATT and CDR2 SNEGSKA (reference sequence). The CDR3 consists of 12 residues. The CDR3 nucleotides read TGCAGCGTAGCGGGACACGGACATGAGCAGTTCTTC. It encodes CSVAGHGHEQFF.

This clonotype appeared many times. V and J are TRBV20-1 and TRBJ1-2; 8 nucleotides line up with TRBD1. Per the germline V gene, CDR1 is DFQATT and CDR2 is SNEGSKA (reference sequence). CDR3 length: 16 amino acids. After removal of 5 bases from V and 7 bases from J, the junction contained 18 bases not matched to a gene. CDR3 DNA: TGCAGTGCTGCAAAACGTTTGGCAGGGGGCCTGGGTGGCTACACCTTC. Its protein product is CSAAKRLAGGLGGYTF.

The rearrangement uses TRBV12-3 or TRBV12-4 and TRBJ2-2; the D gene is possibly TRBD1 (5 bases). CDR3 size: 14 residues. Trimming stripped 3 bases from V and 5 bases from J, with 10 bases between. The CDR3 region has the DNA TGTGCCAGCAGTTTTGATCAGGGTACCGGGGAGCTGTTTTTT. It specifies CASSFDQGTGELFF.

This clonotype was picked up a small number of times. The genes are TRBV4-1 and TRBJ2-1; 11 bases align to TRBD1. Germline trimming cut 2 bases from V and 4 bases from J; bases unmatched to any gene: 7. Germline V gives CDR1 MGHRA, CDR2 YSYEKL. The length of the CDR3 is 17 residues. This CDR3 reads CASSQTAGTGGYNEQFF. DNA of the CDR3: TGCGCCAGCAGCCAAACAGCCGGGACAGGGGGTTACAATGAGCAGTTCTTC.

The V gene is TRBV7-9, the J gene TRBJ2-2; tentative D call: TRBD1 (6 bases). V was clipped by 5 bases and J by 6 bases, with 10 bases between them. This CDR3 is 13 amino acids long. Germline V gene data show CDR1 as SEHNR and CDR2 as FQNEAQ (reference sequence). This CDR3 reads CASSGQSSGELFF. As DNA, the CDR3 is TGTGCCAGCAGCGGACAGAGCTCCGGGGAGCTGTTTTTT.

This clonotype showed up many times. This chain connects TRBV5-1 to TRBJ1-1, with D perhaps TRBD1 (6 bases). The CDR3 totals 15 residues. Trimming shortened V by 4 bases and J by 7 bases, and 20 bases separated the two germline ends. CDR1 is SGHRS and CDR2 is YFSETQ in the germline V gene. The CDR3 spells CASSNGRPVGGEAFF. As DNA, the CDR3 is TGCGCCAGCAGCAACGGACGCCCGGTAGGGGGTGAAGCTTTCTTT.

This clonotype was observed many times. The rearrangement joins TRBV12-3 or TRBV12-4 to TRBJ2-1; 7 bases are a match to TRBD1. V shed 8 bases and J 7 bases; nucleotides not matched to a gene: 8. This CDR3 region has 13 residues. The CDR3 DNA follows: TGTGCCAGCCAAACAGGGGTCCTTAATGAGCAGTTCTTC. Protein: CASQTGVLNEQFF.

This clonotype came up many times. This rearrangement joins TRBV11-2 to TRBJ2-5; D might be TRBD1 or TRBD2, each matching 7 bases. V was clipped by 7 bases and J by 5 bases, with 17 bases between them. Looked up from germline, CDR1 is SGHAT and CDR2 is FQNNGV. This CDR3 has 14 residues. The CDR3 sequence: CASNSGGVIETQYF. In DNA form, the CDR3 reads TGTGCCAGCAACTCAGGGGGGGTGATTGAGACCCAGTACTTC.

This clonotype was detected only once. The chain has TRBV20-1 and TRBJ2-7; TRBD2 matches 8 bases. From germline, CDR1 is DFQATT and CDR2 SNEGSKA (reference sequence). With V trimmed by 3 bases and J by 5 bases, 9 bases remained unmatched. The CDR3 is 14 amino acids. In DNA, the CDR3 is TGCAGTGCTAGCCGAGCGGGAGTAACCCACGAGCAGTACTTC. It codes for CSASRAGVTHEQYF.

This clonotype appeared a few times. A much larger clone lies a single base off, so this may be a read error. The chain combines TRBV6-5 with TRBJ2-1; tentative D call: TRBD2 (5 bases). This CDR3 has 14 amino acids. The germline gives CDR1 MNHEY, CDR2 SVGAGI. The CDR3 spells CASSYQTRYNEQLF. CDR3 bases: TGTGCCAGCAGTTACCAAACTAGGTACAATGAGCAGCTCTTC.

This clonotype appeared a few times. The chain is built from TRBV7-6 and TRBJ2-2; the D gene is possibly TRBD2 (5 bases). Germline V gene sequence: CDR1 SGHVS, CDR2 FNYEAQ. The CDR3 sequence is 15 residues long. V was cut by 7 bases and J by 7 bases, with 19 bases left in between. The CDR3 loop is CASTPAVGSGGELFF. The CDR3 DNA is TGTGCCAGCACCCCGGCGGTTGGGAGTGGCGGGGAGCTGTTTTTT. Combining the CDR3 with reference TRBV7-6 and TRBJ2-2 gives the whole variable domain GAGVSQSPRYKVTKRGQDVALRCDPISGHVSLYWYRQALGQGPEFLTYFNYEAQQDKSGLPNDRFSAERPEGSISTLTIQRTEQRDSAMYRCASTPAVGSGGELFFGEGSRLTVL.